This T cell receptor beta chain derives from a study of T cells in localized non-small cell lung cancer. Study-wide results and caveats: Sequencing involved a lone tumor region, leaving heterogeneity possible. Peak T cell clonality was found in uninvolved adjacent lung, exceeding tumor. Greater blood T cell density accompanied longer overall survival. Researchers found a median around 50 of the top 100 tumor clones in adjacent lung.

Germline-derived CDR1 and CDR2 are SGHAT and FQNNGV. The junction had 9 bases not matched to a gene; V was cut back by 5 bases and J by 5 bases. The CDR3 totals 15 residues. Notes on this clone: Its antigen is not known.

Profiling relied on immunoSEQ multiplex PCR, and the TCRdb table lists in-frame clones only, not all of them. Here the sample spans approximately 23,000 clones, around 90% being singletons. This TCR derives from a male donor at least 60 years old with stage I lung adenocarcinoma. This specimen consisted of peripheral blood, obtained before any cancer treatment. The genes are TRBV11-2 and TRBJ2-1; 7 nucleotides agree with TRBD2. CDR3 sequence: CASSQPGGENNEQFF. The CDR3 region has the DNA TGTGCCAGCAGCCAACCGGGAGGTGAAAACAATGAGCAGTTCTTC.